Listed below are T cell receptor beta chains from one sample, sequenced in a study of human T cells and chemical hapten exposure. TCRdb re-analysed the RACE reads in MiXCR, keeping a single row per CDR3 protein. The table lists tens of thousands of distinct CDR3 sequences, 12% of them singletons. The sequencing here drew on whole blood, taken in connection with sensitization to the hapten diphenylcyclopropenone (DPC). The receptors here all came from a woman aged 40 to 50 with alopecia areata. Some clones in this sample may be carry-over from other donors' samples. Each CDR3 is given with its conserved first and last residue.

j_call: TRBJ1-2
v_call: TRBV27
cdr3_aa: CASSSLGGLNYGYTF

j_call: TRBJ1-2
v_call: TRBV7-9
cdr3_aa: CASSLGSGDYGYTF

j_call: TRBJ2-1
v_call: TRBV27
cdr3_aa: CASSLYSSYNEQFF

j_call: TRBJ2-1
v_call: TRBV12-3/TRBV12-4
cdr3_aa: CASQVTGGGTSEQFF

j_call: TRBJ2-1
v_call: TRBV10-1
cdr3_aa: CASSENPYNEQFF

j_call: TRBJ2-7
v_call: TRBV6-2/TRBV6-3
cdr3_aa: CASTLSDTPYEQYF

j_call: TRBJ2-2
v_call: TRBV20-1
cdr3_aa: CSARYSSGGAVSGELFF

j_call: TRBJ2-7
v_call: TRBV28
cdr3_aa: CASSSGTPYEQYF

j_call: TRBJ2-1
v_call: TRBV6-1
cdr3_aa: CASSVDRGTYNEQFF

j_call: TRBJ2-1
v_call: TRBV10-3
cdr3_aa: CAISESLMVGQFF

j_call: TRBJ2-1
v_call: TRBV9
cdr3_aa: CASSGANGLAGVDEQFF

j_call: TRBJ1-2
v_call: TRBV29-1
cdr3_aa: CSARLGRHGYTF

j_call: TRBJ2-5
v_call: TRBV30
cdr3_aa: CAWSVGLEETQYF

j_call: TRBJ2-1
v_call: TRBV4-1
cdr3_aa: CASSQLDMVTYNEQFF

j_call: TRBJ1-1
v_call: TRBV10-3
cdr3_aa: CATQTGLNTEAFF

j_call: TRBJ2-1
v_call: TRBV29-1
cdr3_aa: CSVTSTSGRGNEQFF

j_call: TRBJ2-6
v_call: TRBV7-2
cdr3_aa: CASSPQGHSGANVLTF

j_call: TRBJ1-2
v_call: TRBV4-3
cdr3_aa: CASSQEPGQGARSGYTF

j_call: TRBJ2-6
v_call: TRBV30
cdr3_aa: CAAGISSGANVLTF

j_call: TRBJ2-3
v_call: TRBV6-5
cdr3_aa: CASSQQTPTEIRVDTQYF

j_call: TRBJ1-1
v_call: TRBV6-2/TRBV6-3
cdr3_aa: CASSYSRTRDRMNTEAFF

j_call: TRBJ2-3
v_call: TRBV11-2
cdr3_aa: CASSSGLALGTDTQYF

j_call: TRBJ2-7
v_call: TRBV27
cdr3_aa: CASSLQGAHEQYF

j_call: TRBJ1-5
v_call: TRBV19
cdr3_aa: CASTDRVRQPQHF

j_call: TRBJ2-2
v_call: TRBV6-6
cdr3_aa: CASRRGKATGELFF

j_call: TRBJ2-3
v_call: TRBV20-1
cdr3_aa: CSARWGTDTQYF

j_call: TRBJ2-5
v_call: TRBV18
cdr3_aa: CASSQRREETQYF

j_call: TRBJ1-2
v_call: TRBV20-1
cdr3_aa: CSARGTGERDYGYTF

j_call: TRBJ2-3
v_call: TRBV29-1
cdr3_aa: CSSRSDTDTQYF

j_call: TRBJ2-7
v_call: TRBV12-3/TRBV12-4
cdr3_aa: CASSLGGGATEQYF

j_call: TRBJ2-1
v_call: TRBV6-2/TRBV6-3
cdr3_aa: CASRGAPRKWFF

j_call: TRBJ2-7
v_call: TRBV29-1
cdr3_aa: CSVDKGRSGSYEQYF

j_call: TRBJ1-5
v_call: TRBV18
cdr3_aa: CASSLGWNQPQHF

j_call: TRBJ1-5
v_call: TRBV12-3/TRBV12-4
cdr3_aa: CASSLGGMNQPQHF

j_call: TRBJ1-2
v_call: TRBV9
cdr3_aa: CASSVAANYGYTF

j_call: TRBJ1-2
v_call: TRBV30
cdr3_aa: CAWGTGGNYTF

j_call: TRBJ2-5
v_call: TRBV5-6
cdr3_aa: CASSPLARETQYF

j_call: TRBJ2-4
v_call: TRBV7-9
cdr3_aa: CASSSGRALAKNIQYF

j_call: TRBJ1-4
v_call: TRBV6-6
cdr3_aa: CASSPTGIREKLFF

j_call: TRBJ2-3
v_call: TRBV3-1
cdr3_aa: CASSQQGRTDTQYF

j_call: TRBJ1-5
v_call: TRBV20-1
cdr3_aa: CSQNGQASNQPQHF

j_call: TRBJ2-7
v_call: TRBV27
cdr3_aa: CASSLSPLLPGLGSYEQYF

j_call: TRBJ2-1
v_call: TRBV11-2
cdr3_aa: CASSLGYPGTYNEQFF

j_call: TRBJ2-1
v_call: TRBV28
cdr3_aa: CASSLPQGPGSGGGYNEQFF

j_call: TRBJ2-5
v_call: TRBV6-1
cdr3_aa: CASSNYPPERNQETQYF

j_call: TRBJ2-1
v_call: TRBV7-3
cdr3_aa: CASSRLAGGESSYNEQFF

j_call: TRBJ2-5
v_call: TRBV29-1
cdr3_aa: CSVGAGANILQETQYF

j_call: TRBJ2-2
v_call: TRBV10-3
cdr3_aa: CAISDGRYGGLAGTGELFF

j_call: TRBJ2-2
v_call: TRBV20-1
cdr3_aa: CSAHIRDRYTGELFF

j_call: TRBJ1-3
v_call: TRBV18
cdr3_aa: CASSSIVALQSGNTIYF

j_call: TRBJ1-1
v_call: TRBV6-2/TRBV6-3
cdr3_aa: CASSYSHGSEAFF

j_call: TRBJ2-1
v_call: TRBV3-1
cdr3_aa: CASSQTQGYNEQFF

j_call: TRBJ2-3
v_call: TRBV6-5
cdr3_aa: CASSYGDRVGTDTQYF

j_call: TRBJ2-3
v_call: TRBV11-2
cdr3_aa: CASSLGQYDADTQYF

j_call: TRBJ2-3
v_call: TRBV24-1
cdr3_aa: CATSDAERRGPRGAQYF

j_call: TRBJ1-4
v_call: TRBV6-6
cdr3_aa: CAGGAGEKLFF

j_call: TRBJ2-1
v_call: TRBV11-2
cdr3_aa: CASSTQWHEQFF

j_call: TRBJ1-1
v_call: TRBV7-2
cdr3_aa: CASSLGPTGGTEAFF

j_call: TRBJ1-2
v_call: TRBV20-1
cdr3_aa: CSARIRGRTFNYGYTF

j_call: TRBJ2-3
v_call: TRBV29-1
cdr3_aa: CSVEQGGEDTQYF